This section outlines one T cell receptor beta chain sequence together with its context. With a much larger clone just one base away, this may be a read error. This entry is derived from a study of blood T cells in healthy people across ages. Primed by a sample-barcoded 5' primer and a J-beta primer mix, a second PCR proceeded for 7 to 11 cycles. TCRdb reprocessed the 5' RACE reads with MiXCR, giving one entry per CDR3 protein. The table has approximately 1.5 million distinct CDR3 sequences, about 32% seen once. Extractions gave at least 6 micrograms of total RNA per sample. The germline CDR1 and CDR2 sequences are SQVTM and ANQGSEA. Trimming cost V 3 bases and J 13 bases, with 19 bases left between them. The CDR3 runs 13 residues.

The sample taken for sequencing was blood. The chain employs TRBV29-1 and TRBJ2-1; possible D gene TRBD1, 6 bases. The clonotype comes from a woman aged 25 to 39 in good health. CDR3 sequence (DNA): TGCAGCGTTGATGAGGGGGTGCGAGAGACCCAGTTCTTC. Its protein is CSVDEGVRETQFF.